This T cell receptor beta chain was captured by sequencing in a study of cytotoxic CD8 clonotypes in ibrutinib-treated CLL. About the study: The group held 11 relapsed/refractory and roughly 15 treatment-naive patients, with roughly 17 IGHV unmutated. Points from the study as a whole: Treatment saw public clonotypes, which were uncommon, either contract or stay stable. T-cell clonality at baseline went above that of age-matched healthy donors and rose and fell with circulating CD8+ T-cell counts. Sustained-remission patients were sampled at different times than progressing patients were.

Turning to this clone: What it binds is unknown.

Repertoires were generated with immunoSEQ multiplex PCR, while TCRdb's copy carries only in-frame clones and drops some. The data contain some 300,000 clones, approximately 80% of them singletons. This receptor was identified in a human donor with chronic lymphocytic leukemia. The sequenced sample was PBMCs, obtained before ibrutinib treatment.

The CDR3, as DNA: TGCGCCAGCAGCACCGGGACTACCGCCTACGAGCAGTACTTC. Its translation is CASSTGTTAYEQYF. The chain carries TRBV5-1 and TRBJ2-7; 7 positions match TRBD2. J gave up 2 bases and V 4 bases, and 6 bases lay outside the gene matches. Germline CDR1 reads SGHRS; CDR2 reads YFSETQ. The CDR3 contains 14 residues. The full variable domain, in which reference TRBV5-1 and TRBJ2-7 provide the parts outside the CDR3, is KAGVTQTPRYLIKTRGQQVTLSCSPISGHRSVSWYQQTPGQGLQFLFEYFSETQRNKGNFPGRFSGRQFSNSRSEMNVSTLELGDSALYLCASSTGTTAYEQYFGPGTRLTVT.